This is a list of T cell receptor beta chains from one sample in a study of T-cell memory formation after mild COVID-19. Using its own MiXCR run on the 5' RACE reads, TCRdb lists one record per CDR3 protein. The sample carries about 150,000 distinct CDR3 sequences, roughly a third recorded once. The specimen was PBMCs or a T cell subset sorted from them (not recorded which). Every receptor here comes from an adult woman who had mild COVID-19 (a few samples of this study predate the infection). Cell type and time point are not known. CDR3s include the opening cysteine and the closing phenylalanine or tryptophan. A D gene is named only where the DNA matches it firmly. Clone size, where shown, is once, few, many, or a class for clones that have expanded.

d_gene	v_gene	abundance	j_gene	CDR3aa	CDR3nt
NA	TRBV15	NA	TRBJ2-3	CATSRGSLASTDTQYF	TGTGCCACCAGCAGAGGAAGCCTAGCTAGCACAGATACGCAGTATTTT
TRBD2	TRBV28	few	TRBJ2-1	CASSPEASGGSDEQFF	TGTGCCAGCAGCCCCGAGGCTAGCGGGGGGTCGGATGAGCAGTTCTTC
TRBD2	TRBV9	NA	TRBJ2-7	CASSAGDAYEQYF	TGTGCCAGCTCAGCGGGAGACGCCTACGAGCAGTACTTC
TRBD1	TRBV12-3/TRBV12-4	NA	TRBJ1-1	CASSLGQGFMNTEAFF	TGTGCCAGCAGTTTAGGACAGGGGTTCATGAACACTGAAGCTTTCTTT
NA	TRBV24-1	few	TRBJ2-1	CATSDLGGGAYNEQFF	TGTGCCACCAGTGATTTAGGAGGGGGCGCCTACAATGAGCAGTTCTTC
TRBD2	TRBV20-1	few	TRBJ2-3	CSAKREGSTDTQYF	TGCAGTGCCAAGAGGGAGGGTTCCACAGATACGCAGTATTTT
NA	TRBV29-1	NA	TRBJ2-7	CSVGRGGSYEQYF	TGCAGCGTAGGAAGGGGGGGATCCTACGAGCAGTACTTC
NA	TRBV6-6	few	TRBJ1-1	CASNKDTRRNTEAFF	TGTGCCAGCAACAAGGACACTCGGAGGAACACTGAAGCTTTCTTT
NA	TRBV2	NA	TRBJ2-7	CASSEIDTGASYEQYF	TGTGCCAGCAGTGAAATTGACACGGGGGCCTCCTACGAGCAGTACTTC
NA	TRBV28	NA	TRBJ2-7	CASRRENYEQYF	TGTGCCAGCAGGAGAGAAAACTACGAGCAGTACTTC
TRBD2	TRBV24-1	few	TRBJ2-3	CATETGLAGSDTQYF	TGTGCCACCGAGACGGGACTAGCGGGTTCAGATACGCAGTATTTT
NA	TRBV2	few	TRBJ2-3	CASSGIVPDTQYF	TGTGCCAGCAGTGGGATCGTTCCAGATACGCAGTATTTT
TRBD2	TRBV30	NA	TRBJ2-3	CAWAIAGGTDTQYF	TGTGCCTGGGCGATAGCGGGGGGCACAGATACGCAGTATTTT
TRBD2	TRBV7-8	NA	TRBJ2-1	CASSDHGGSSYNEQFF	TGTGCCAGCAGCGATCACGGGGGGAGCTCCTACAATGAGCAGTTCTTC
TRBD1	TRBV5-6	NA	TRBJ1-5	CASSLGTGPYQPQHF	TGTGCCAGCAGCTTGGGGACAGGACCTTATCAGCCCCAGCATTTT
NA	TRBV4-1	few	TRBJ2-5	CASSQEGTSAGAPYF	TGCGCCAGCAGCCAAGAAGGGACCTCGGCCGGGGCCCCGTACTTC
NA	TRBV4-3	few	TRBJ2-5	CASSPEGGGETQYF	TGCGCCAGCAGCCCCGAGGGGGGCGGAGAGACCCAGTACTTC
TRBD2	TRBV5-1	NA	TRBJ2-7	CASSPETSRSYEQYF	TGCGCCAGCAGCCCCGAGACTAGCCGGTCCTACGAGCAGTACTTC
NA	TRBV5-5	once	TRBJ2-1	CASSGDIPNEQFF	TGTGCCAGCAGCGGGGACATACCCAATGAGCAGTTCTTC
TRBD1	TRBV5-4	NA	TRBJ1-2	CASSLGGQVSNYGYTF	TGTGCCAGCAGCTTGGGGGGACAGGTTTCTAACTATGGCTACACCTTC
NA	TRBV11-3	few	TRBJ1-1	CASSLYGQLLNTEAFF	TGTGCCAGCAGCTTATACGGACAGTTGCTAAACACTGAAGCTTTCTTT
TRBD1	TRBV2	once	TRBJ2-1	CASRQTGGWTYNEQFF	TGTGCCAGCAGGCAAACAGGGGGCTGGACCTACAATGAGCAGTTCTTC
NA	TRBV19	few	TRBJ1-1	CASSWERGSTEAFF	TGTGCCAGTAGCTGGGAGCGGGGGAGTACTGAAGCTTTCTTT
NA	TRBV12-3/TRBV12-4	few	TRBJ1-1	CASSLFLTNGGSPVGF	TGTGCCAGCAGTTTATTCCTCACAAACGGGGGCTCTCCAGTCGGCTTT
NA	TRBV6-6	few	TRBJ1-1	CASRDGSTEDPLNTEAFF	TGTGCCAGCAGGGACGGAAGCACAGAGGACCCACTGAACACTGAAGCTTTCTTT
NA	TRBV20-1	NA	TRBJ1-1	CSAPGRGETEAFF	TGCAGTGCTCCCGGTAGAGGGGAGACTGAAGCTTTCTTT
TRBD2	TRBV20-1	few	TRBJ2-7	CSAQHTSGVEQYF	TGCAGTGCTCAGCACACTAGCGGGGTCGAGCAGTACTTC
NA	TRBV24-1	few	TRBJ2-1	CATSGASLPHQTF	TGTGCCACCAGTGGGGCTAGTTTGCCCCATCAAACCTTC
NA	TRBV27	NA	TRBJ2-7	CASSFGAVVKQYF	TGTGCCAGCAGTTTTGGGGCTGTTGTAAAGCAGTACTTC
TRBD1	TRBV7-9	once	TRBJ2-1	CASSQATGVRYNEQFF	TGTGCCAGCAGTCAAGCGACAGGGGTTCGGTACAATGAGCAGTTCTTC